Listed below are T cell receptor beta chains from one sample, sequenced in a study of cytomegalovirus exposure and HLA in healthy donors. TCRdb's table, derived via immunoSEQ multiplex PCR, lists solely in-frame clones and lacks some. This repertoire shows around 130,000 clones, 65% to 90% found once; its top ten account for 2.1%. Sequencing was done on a sample of PBMCs. The receptor source for this set is a young man in good health and CMV-seronegative. The CDR3 runs from the conserved cysteine through the conserved F or W. Fields, in order: J gene, V gene, clone size, D gene, CDR3 DNA, CDR3 protein. D genes are given only for firm matches. The listing skips clone size in some rows; elsewhere it reads once, few, many or a size class.

j_gene: TRBJ1-1
v_gene: TRBV7-9
abundance: .
d_gene: .
CDR3nt: TGTGCCAGCAGCTTCGGGACTGAGACTGAAGCTTTCTTT
CDR3aa: CASSFGTETEAFF

j_gene: TRBJ1-3
v_gene: TRBV18
abundance: .
d_gene: .
CDR3nt: TGTGCCAGCTCACCAGGGGGACGGGGGTACTCTGGAAACACCATATATTTT
CDR3aa: CASSPGGRGYSGNTIYF

j_gene: TRBJ2-1
v_gene: TRBV11-3
abundance: once
d_gene: .
CDR3nt: TGTGCCAGCAGCTTATCGGCTAGCGTGGGGAATGAGCAGTTCTTC
CDR3aa: CASSLSASVGNEQFF

j_gene: TRBJ2-3
v_gene: TRBV6-5
abundance: once
d_gene: .
CDR3nt: TGTGCCAGCAGGATGGGGGGGCCGGCTGGGGATACGCAGTATTTT
CDR3aa: CASRMGGPAGDTQYF

j_gene: TRBJ2-2
v_gene: TRBV5-6
abundance: .
d_gene: .
CDR3nt: TGTGCCAGCAGCTTGGCGGTTGGAGGGGGCCTTGCCGGGGAGCTGTTTTTT
CDR3aa: CASSLAVGGGLAGELFF

j_gene: TRBJ1-5
v_gene: TRBV28
abundance: .
d_gene: .
CDR3nt: TGTGCCAGCAGTCCTCCGACAGTACTTAGCAATCAGCCCCAGCATTTT
CDR3aa: CASSPPTVLSNQPQHF

j_gene: TRBJ1-1
v_gene: TRBV7-9
abundance: .
d_gene: TRBD1
CDR3nt: TGTGCCAGCAGCTCTACAGGGGGCCCTGAAGCTTTCTTT
CDR3aa: CASSSTGGPEAFF

j_gene: TRBJ1-1
v_gene: TRBV5-1
abundance: .
d_gene: TRBD1
CDR3nt: TGCGCCAGCAGCTCGGGACAGGGGGCTCGTAACACTGAAGCTTTCTTT
CDR3aa: CASSSGQGARNTEAFF

j_gene: TRBJ2-3
v_gene: TRBV2
abundance: .
d_gene: TRBD2
CDR3nt: TGTGCCAGCAGGGCGTCGACTAGCGGGGGGAGCACAGATACGCAGTATTTT
CDR3aa: CASRASTSGGSTDTQYF

j_gene: TRBJ1-2
v_gene: TRBV19
abundance: .
d_gene: .
CDR3nt: TGTGCCAGTACGCGGGCGGGGGACATTTACTATGGCTACACCTTC
CDR3aa: CASTRAGDIYYGYTF

j_gene: TRBJ1-1
v_gene: TRBV9
abundance: .
d_gene: TRBD1
CDR3nt: TGTGCCAGCAGCCCTCGACAGGGTATGAACACTGAAGCTTTCTTT
CDR3aa: CASSPRQGMNTEAFF

j_gene: TRBJ2-3
v_gene: TRBV5-6
abundance: .
d_gene: TRBD2
CDR3nt: TGTGCCAGCAGCCTGACGGGGGGGGGCACAGATACGCAGTATTTT
CDR3aa: CASSLTGGGTDTQYF

j_gene: TRBJ2-2
v_gene: TRBV18
abundance: .
d_gene: .
CDR3nt: TGTGCCAGCTCACCAATCCAGGGGCGCGACACCGGGGAGCTGTTTTTT
CDR3aa: CASSPIQGRDTGELFF

j_gene: TRBJ1-5
v_gene: TRBV30
abundance: .
d_gene: .
CDR3nt: TGTGCCTGGAGTTCAGATTCCAATCAGCCCCAGCATTTT
CDR3aa: CAWSSDSNQPQHF

j_gene: TRBJ1-1
v_gene: TRBV5-1
abundance: .
d_gene: .
CDR3nt: TGCGCCAGCAGCTCAACCTACGAAGCTTTCTTT
CDR3aa: CASSSTYEAFF

j_gene: TRBJ1-4
v_gene: TRBV5-4
abundance: .
d_gene: .
CDR3nt: TGTGCCAGCAGCGACGGAAAGGCGAGGGAAAAACTGTTTTTT
CDR3aa: CASSDGKAREKLFF

j_gene: TRBJ2-1
v_gene: TRBV19
abundance: .
d_gene: TRBD1
CDR3nt: TGTGCCAGTAGTATAGTGGGACAGGGAAACAATGAGCAGTTCTTC
CDR3aa: CASSIVGQGNNEQFF

j_gene: TRBJ1-5
v_gene: TRBV19
abundance: .
d_gene: TRBD1
CDR3nt: TGTGCCAGTAGTATGTACAGGGGTGATCAGCCCCAGCATTTT
CDR3aa: CASSMYRGDQPQHF

j_gene: TRBJ2-3
v_gene: TRBV9
abundance: .
d_gene: .
CDR3nt: TGTGCCAGCAGCGTAGATACGGGGACAGATACGCAGTATTTT
CDR3aa: CASSVDTGTDTQYF

j_gene: TRBJ1-2
v_gene: TRBV7-2
abundance: once
d_gene: .
CDR3nt: TGTGCCAGCAGCTGGACCGGGGTGAACTATGGCTACACCTTC
CDR3aa: CASSWTGVNYGYTF

j_gene: TRBJ1-1
v_gene: TRBV7-8
abundance: .
d_gene: .
CDR3nt: TGTGCCAGCAGCTTACAGGACACCCTGAACACTGAAGCTTTCTTT
CDR3aa: CASSLQDTLNTEAFF

j_gene: TRBJ1-4
v_gene: TRBV2
abundance: .
d_gene: TRBD1
CDR3nt: TGTGCCAGCAGGCCTAGAAGGACAGGAGGAAATGAGAAACTGTTTTTT
CDR3aa: CASRPRRTGGNEKLFF

j_gene: TRBJ2-7
v_gene: TRBV28
abundance: .
d_gene: TRBD1
CDR3nt: TGTGCCAGCAGGCCTCGACAGGGGGCCTACGAGCAGTACTTC
CDR3aa: CASRPRQGAYEQYF

j_gene: TRBJ2-2
v_gene: TRBV6-4
abundance: .
d_gene: TRBD1
CDR3nt: TGTGCCAGCAGTCCAGAGGGGACAGGGGTCACCGGGGAGCTGTTTTTT
CDR3aa: CASSPEGTGVTGELFF

j_gene: TRBJ2-5
v_gene: TRBV19
abundance: .
d_gene: .
CDR3nt: TGTGCCAGTAGTATAGGAGGTCCGGAAGAGACCCAGTACTTC
CDR3aa: CASSIGGPEETQYF

j_gene: TRBJ2-2
v_gene: TRBV5-1
abundance: .
d_gene: TRBD2
CDR3nt: TGCGCCAGCAGCGCCGTAGCGGGGGGCGTAACGAACACCGGGGAGCTGTTTTTT
CDR3aa: CASSAVAGGVTNTGELFF

j_gene: TRBJ2-1
v_gene: TRBV18
abundance: .
d_gene: .
CDR3nt: TGTGCCAGCTCAGGGAGGAATGAGCAGTTCTTC
CDR3aa: CASSGRNEQFF